These 17 T cell receptor beta chains were all obtained from the same sample, sequenced in a study of blood T cells in healthy people across ages. Using a J-beta primer mix together with a sample-barcoded 5' primer, a second PCR was run for about 7 to 12 cycles. TCRdb ran MiXCR on the 5' RACE reads and lists one entry per CDR3 protein. The table has some 860,000 distinct CDR3 sequences, roughly three fifths seen once. Sequencing input: blood. Receptors were obtained from a middle-aged man in good health.

The chain couples TRBV4-3 to TRBJ1-5, with D possibly being TRBD1 (5 bases). Trimming shortened V by 0 bases and J by 5 bases, and 8 bases separated the two germline ends. The CDR3 totals 14 residues. Germline V gene lookup returns CDR1 LGHNA and CDR2 YSLEER. CDR3 sequence: CASSQDAGDQPQHF. CDR3 nucleotide sequence: TGCGCCAGCAGCCAAGATGCGGGGGATCAGCCCCAGCATTTT.

This clonotype was counted a few times. V gene TRBV10-3 combines with J gene TRBJ2-5; D is possibly TRBD2 (6 bases). Deletions cut 6 bases from V and 2 bases from J, with 10 bases between. From germline, CDR1 is ENHRY and CDR2 SYGVKD. The CDR3 extends over 13 amino acids. The CDR3 DNA is TGTGCCATCAGCTTTGGGGGGCAAGAGACCCAGTACTTC. It yields the protein CAISFGGQETQYF.

This clonotype has only one observation. The CDR3, as DNA: TGTGCCAGCAGCGGCAGTAGCGGGGGGGGTTCGGGGACCCAGTACTTC. It is translated as CASSGSSGGGSGTQYF. V gene TRBV6-1 combines with J gene TRBJ2-5; TRBD2 agrees at 11 bases. CDR1 is MNHNS, CDR2 SASEGT, per germline. This CDR3 spans 16 amino acids. Losses at the gene ends were 6 bases for V and 7 bases for J; bases not matched to a gene: 13.

The V call is TRBV9, the J call TRBJ2-1; D unresolved. The length of the CDR3 is 15 residues. V shed 3 bases and J shed 0 bases, with 10 bases lying between them. Germline lookup yields CDR1 SGDLS and CDR2 YYNGEE. The CDR3 reads CASSGVTSSYNEQFF. CDR3 nucleotide sequence: TGTGCCAGCAGCGGAGTGACAAGCTCCTACAATGAGCAGTTCTTC.

V and J are TRBV7-9 and TRBJ1-5; no clear D. Germline values: CDR1 SEHNR, CDR2 FQNEAQ (reference sequence). The CDR3 has 12 residues. The V gene lost 1 base and the J gene lost 7 bases, with 5 bases spanning the gap. In nucleotides, the CDR3 is TGTGCCAGCAGCTTAGGGACCCAGCCCCAGCATTTT. Its translation is CASSLGTQPQHF.

V usage is TRBV29-1 and J usage is TRBJ2-3, with 11 bases identical to TRBD2. The germline V gene has CDR1 SQVTM and CDR2 ANQGSEA. The CDR3 has 14 amino acids. J was trimmed by 2 bases and V by 8 bases; bases with no gene match: 6. The CDR3 DNA follows: TGCAGCTTACGGACTAGCGGGTCCACAGATACGCAGTATTTT. Translated: CSLRTSGSTDTQYF.

The chain uses TRBV7-9 and TRBJ2-5; 8 bases map to TRBD1. CDR1 SEHNR and CDR2 FQNEAQ come from the germline V gene (reference sequence). V lost 3 bases, J lost 3 bases, and 6 bases stayed unmatched. The CDR3 runs 15 residues. As DNA, the CDR3 is TGTGCCAGCAGCTTCCGACAGGGGTCCAAAGAGACCCAGTACTTC. Translation gives CASSFRQGSKETQYF.

This clonotype was seen more than once but under ten times. J is TRBJ1-6 and V is TRBV28; the D gene is possibly TRBD1 (6 bases). Germline V gene data show CDR1 as MDHEN and CDR2 as SYDVKM. The V and J ends lost 8 bases and 0 bases respectively, with 11 bases between them. This CDR3 is built from 15 residues. The CDR3 region is CASVQGLSYNSPLHF. Written as DNA, the CDR3 is TGTGCCAGCGTACAGGGCCTCTCCTATAATTCACCCCTCCACTTT. Full variable domain (outside the CDR3, taken from reference TRBV28 and TRBJ1-6): DVKVTQSSRYLVKRTGEKVFLECVQDMDHENMFWYRQDPGLGLRLIYFSYDVKMKEKGDIPEGYSVSREKKERFSLILESASTNQTSMYLCASVQGLSYNSPLHFGNGTRLTVT.

The chain carries TRBV4-2 and TRBJ1-4, with D possibly being TRBD1 (5 bases). CDR1 is LGHNA and CDR2 is YNFKEQ in the germline V gene. This CDR3 has 17 residues. The ends were cut back, 1 base at V and 8 bases at J, with 20 bases in the middle. The CDR3 nucleotides are TGTGCCAGCAGCCAAGCCTTGTCGTCCAGGGCGGGCGAAAAACTGTTTTTT. It is translated as CASSQALSSRAGEKLFF.

This clonotype was found a few times. The chain has TRBV7-3 and TRBJ1-2; no clear D gene. Per germline, CDR1 SGHTA and CDR2 FQGTGA. V lost 2 bases to trimming and J lost 1 base, with 26 bases between them. CDR3 length: 20 amino acids. The CDR3 DNA reads TGTGCCAGCAGCTTAGTTGTCGGCACCAGTGTCCCGAAACTTAACTATGGCTACACCTTC. Encoded protein: CASSLVVGTSVPKLNYGYTF.

The chain links TRBV10-3 to TRBJ2-5; D possibly corresponds to TRBD2 (6 bases). CDR3 length equals 12 residues. V was pared by 2 bases and J by 5 bases, with 6 bases between. CDR1 ENHRY and CDR2 SYGVKD come from the germline V gene. CDR3 nucleotide sequence: TGTGCCATCAGTGAGGGGGGGGAGACCCAGTACTTC. Its translation is CAISEGGETQYF.

This rearrangement joins TRBV15 to TRBJ1-2, with D perhaps matching TRBD1 (5 bases). Trimming took off 0 bases at V and 7 bases at J, with 12 bases between the two ends. The CDR3 length is 14 residues. Per the germline V gene, CDR1 is LNHNV and CDR2 is YYDKDF (reference sequence). CDR3 amino acids: CATSRDSQGRGYTF. CDR3 nucleotides: TGTGCCACCAGCAGAGATTCCCAGGGTCGTGGCTACACCTTC. The variable domain in full, completed from reference TRBV15 and TRBJ1-2, reads DAMVIQNPRYQVTQFGKPVTLSCSQTLNHNVMYWYQQKSSQAPKLLFHYYDKDFNNEADTPDNFQSRRPNTSFCFLDIRSPGLGDTAMYLCATSRDSQGRGYTFGSGTRLTVV.

The rearrangement uses TRBV6-1 and TRBJ1-2; D unresolved. This CDR3 is 17 amino acids long. V lost 6 bases and J lost 2, with 22 bases in between. Germline V gene sequence: CDR1 MNHNS, CDR2 SASEGT. CDR3 nucleotides: TGTGCCAGCAGCCTCCGTTCGGCCCGGTTGGGGAACTATGGCTACACCTTC. Translated: CASSLRSARLGNYGYTF.

The V and J genes are TRBV12-3 or TRBV12-4 and TRBJ2-7; a possible D gene is TRBD1 (6 bases). The CDR3 runs to 13 residues. V was pared by 4 bases and J by 3 bases, with 10 bases between. CDR3 DNA: TGTGCCAGCAGTTGGGGGACAAACTACGAGCAGTACTTC. Residues: CASSWGTNYEQYF.

The chain joins TRBV11-2 to TRBJ1-2; 7 bases fit TRBD1. V was clipped by 5 bases and J by 8 bases; unmatched bases: 14. The CDR3 loop spans 15 amino acids. Germline lookup yields CDR1 SGHAT and CDR2 FQNNGV. Here the CDR3 DNA reads TGTGCCAGCAGCGCCCAGGAAGGGGGCTTGGGGGGCTACACCTTC. This codes for CASSAQEGGLGGYTF.

This clonotype showed up just a few times. The genes are TRBV20-1 and TRBJ2-3; the D gene is possibly TRBD2 (5 bases). V was trimmed by 1 base and J by 3 bases, leaving 5 bases between them. CDR1 DFQATT and CDR2 SNEGSKA come from the germline V gene (reference sequence). The CDR3 is 12 residues long. This CDR3 is CSARGLTDTQYF. As DNA, the CDR3 is TGCAGTGCTAGAGGACTAACAGATACGCAGTATTTT.

This clonotype was detected only a few times. This chain uses TRBV15 with TRBJ1-4; 9 bases map to TRBD1. The CDR3 sequence is 14 residues long. The ends lost 5 bases at V and 5 bases at J; junction bases unmatched: 3. Germline lookup yields CDR1 LNHNV and CDR2 YYDKDF (reference sequence). This chain's CDR3 is CATSVQGANEKLFF. The CDR3 DNA reads TGTGCCACCAGCGTACAGGGGGCGAATGAAAAACTGTTTTTT.